This T cell receptor beta chain was observed in a study of cytomegalovirus exposure and HLA in healthy donors. The study ran its PCR with 60 Vbeta and 13 Jbeta primers. Assay: immunoSEQ multiplex PCR; the TCRdb copy retains only in-frame clones and omits some. Among some 71,000 clones listed, about two thirds were seen once. Germline-derived CDR1 and CDR2 are MDHEN and SYDVKM. The CDR3 totals 15 residues. The V end was cut by 6 bases, the J end by 1 base, with 13 bases between. This clone was counted only a few times. The rearrangement links TRBV28 to TRBJ1-5; a weak D match, TRBD1 (5 bases). Sequenced material: PBMCs. The TCR sequence derives from a man aged 40-55 years in good health and CMV-seropositive. The CDR3 spells CASRSGRGSNQPQHF. The CDR3 DNA sequence: TGTGCCAGCAGGTCCGGGAGGGGAAGCAATCAGCCCCAGCATTTT.